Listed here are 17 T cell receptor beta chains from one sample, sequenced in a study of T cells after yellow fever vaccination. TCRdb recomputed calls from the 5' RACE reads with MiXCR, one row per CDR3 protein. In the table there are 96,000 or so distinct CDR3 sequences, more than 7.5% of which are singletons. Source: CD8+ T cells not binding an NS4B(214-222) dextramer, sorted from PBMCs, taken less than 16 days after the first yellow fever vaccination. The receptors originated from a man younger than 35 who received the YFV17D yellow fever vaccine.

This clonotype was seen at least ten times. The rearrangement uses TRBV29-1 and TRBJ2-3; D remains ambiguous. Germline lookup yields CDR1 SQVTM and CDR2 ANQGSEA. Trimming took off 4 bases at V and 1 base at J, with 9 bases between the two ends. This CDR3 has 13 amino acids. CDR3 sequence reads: CSVVSVGTDTQYF. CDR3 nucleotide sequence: TGCAGCGTTGTGTCAGTAGGCACAGATACGCAGTATTTT.

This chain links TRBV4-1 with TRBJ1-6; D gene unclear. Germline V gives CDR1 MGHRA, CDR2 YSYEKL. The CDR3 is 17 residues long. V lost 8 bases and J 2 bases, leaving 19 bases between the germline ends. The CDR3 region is CASVGIPREPYNSPLHF. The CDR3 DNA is TGCGCCAGCGTAGGGATCCCTCGGGAACCCTATAATTCACCCCTCCACTTT.

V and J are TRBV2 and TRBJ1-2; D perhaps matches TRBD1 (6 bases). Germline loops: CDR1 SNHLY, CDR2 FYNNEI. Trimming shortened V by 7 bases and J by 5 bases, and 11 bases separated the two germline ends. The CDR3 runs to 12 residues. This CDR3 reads CASMDSGYGYTF. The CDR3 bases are TGTGCCAGCATGGACAGCGGGTATGGCTACACCTTC.

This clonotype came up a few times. Written as DNA, the CDR3 is TGTGCCTGCCGGGACGGGGCCCTGAGCTCCTATAATTCACCCCTCCACTTT. It yields the protein CACRDGALSSYNSPLHF. The chain has TRBV27 and TRBJ1-6; D perhaps matches TRBD1 (5 bases). Trimming took 11 bases from V and 0 from J, leaving 20 bases between them. Germline CDR1 and CDR2: MNHEY and SMNVEV (reference sequence). The CDR3 is 17 amino acids.

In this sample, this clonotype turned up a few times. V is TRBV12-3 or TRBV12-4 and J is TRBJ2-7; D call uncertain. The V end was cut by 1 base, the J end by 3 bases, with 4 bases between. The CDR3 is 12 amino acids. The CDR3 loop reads CASSLGNYEQYF. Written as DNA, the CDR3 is TGTGCCAGCAGTTTAGGGAACTACGAGCAGTACTTC.

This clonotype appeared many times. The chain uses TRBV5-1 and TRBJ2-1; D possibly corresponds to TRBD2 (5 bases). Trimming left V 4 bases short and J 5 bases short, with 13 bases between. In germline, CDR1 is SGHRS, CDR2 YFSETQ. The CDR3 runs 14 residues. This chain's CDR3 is CASSSAGVNNEQFF. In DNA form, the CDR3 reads TGCGCCAGCAGCAGTGCGGGCGTCAACAATGAGCAGTTCTTC.

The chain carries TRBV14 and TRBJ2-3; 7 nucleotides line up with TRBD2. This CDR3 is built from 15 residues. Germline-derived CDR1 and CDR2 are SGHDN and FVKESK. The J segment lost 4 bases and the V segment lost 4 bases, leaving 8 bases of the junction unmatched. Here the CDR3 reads CASSRREAVADTQYF. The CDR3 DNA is TGTGCCAGCAGCCGCCGGGAGGCGGTCGCAGATACGCAGTATTTT.

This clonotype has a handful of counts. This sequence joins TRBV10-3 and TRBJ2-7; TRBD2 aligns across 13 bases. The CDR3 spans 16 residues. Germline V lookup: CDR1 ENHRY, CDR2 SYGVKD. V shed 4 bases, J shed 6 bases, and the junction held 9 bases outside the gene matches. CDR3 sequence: CAISASTSGGRSEQYF. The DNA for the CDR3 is TGTGCCATCAGTGCATCGACTAGCGGGGGGAGGTCCGAGCAGTACTTC.

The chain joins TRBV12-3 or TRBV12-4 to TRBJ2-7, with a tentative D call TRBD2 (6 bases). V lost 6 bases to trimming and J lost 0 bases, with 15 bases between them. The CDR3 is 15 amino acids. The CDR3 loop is CASRAGTASSYEQYF. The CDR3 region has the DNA TGTGCCAGCAGGGCCGGGACTGCGAGCTCCTACGAGCAGTACTTC.

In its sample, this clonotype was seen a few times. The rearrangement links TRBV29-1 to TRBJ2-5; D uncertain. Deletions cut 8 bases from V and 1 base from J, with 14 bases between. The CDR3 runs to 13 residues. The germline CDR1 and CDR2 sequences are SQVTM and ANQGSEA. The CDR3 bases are TGCAGCCCCGTGAGAGCTTCCCAAGAGACCCAGTACTTC. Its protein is CSPVRASQETQYF.

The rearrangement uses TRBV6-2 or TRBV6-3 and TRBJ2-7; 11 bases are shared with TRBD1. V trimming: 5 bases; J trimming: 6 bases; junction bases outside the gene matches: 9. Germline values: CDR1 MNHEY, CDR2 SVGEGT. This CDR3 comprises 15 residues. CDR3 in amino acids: CASSDLRTGGAEQYF. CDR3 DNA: TGTGCCAGCAGTGATCTACGGACAGGGGGCGCCGAGCAGTACTTC.

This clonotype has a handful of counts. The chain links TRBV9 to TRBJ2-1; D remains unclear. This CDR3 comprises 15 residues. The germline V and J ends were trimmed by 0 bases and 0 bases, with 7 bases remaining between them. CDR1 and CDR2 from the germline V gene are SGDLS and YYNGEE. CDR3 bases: TGTGCCAGCAGCGTAGGGCAGAGCTCCTACAATGAGCAGTTCTTC. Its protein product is CASSVGQSSYNEQFF.

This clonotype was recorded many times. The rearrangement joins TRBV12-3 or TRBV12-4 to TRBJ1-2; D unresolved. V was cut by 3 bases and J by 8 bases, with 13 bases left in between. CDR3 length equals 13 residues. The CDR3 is CASSFDFKGGYTF. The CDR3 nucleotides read TGTGCCAGCAGTTTCGACTTTAAGGGAGGCTACACCTTC.

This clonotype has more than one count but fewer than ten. CDR3 DNA sequence: TGTGCCAGCAGCTTTGGGGTGGGCACTGAAGCTTTCTTT. Its translation is CASSFGVGTEAFF. The gene calls are TRBV7-9 and TRBJ1-1, with D unclear. Germline lookup yields CDR1 SEHNR and CDR2 FQNEAQ (reference sequence). Between the trimmed V and J ends, which lost 3 bases and 4 bases, there was a span of 9 bases. This CDR3 contains 13 residues.

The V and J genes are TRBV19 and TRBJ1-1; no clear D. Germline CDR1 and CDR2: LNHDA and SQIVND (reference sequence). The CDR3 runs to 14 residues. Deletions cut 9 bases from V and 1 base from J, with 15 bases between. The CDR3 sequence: CASSPIRGNTEAFF. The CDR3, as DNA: TGTGCCAGCTCCCCAATTCGAGGGAACACTGAAGCTTTCTTT.

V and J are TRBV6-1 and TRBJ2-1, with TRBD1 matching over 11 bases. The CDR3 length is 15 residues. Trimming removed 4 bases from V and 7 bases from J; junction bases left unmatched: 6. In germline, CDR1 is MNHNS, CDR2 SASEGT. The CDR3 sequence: CASSGPGQGGNEQFF. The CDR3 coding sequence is TGTGCCAGCAGTGGACCGGGACAGGGGGGAAATGAGCAGTTCTTC.

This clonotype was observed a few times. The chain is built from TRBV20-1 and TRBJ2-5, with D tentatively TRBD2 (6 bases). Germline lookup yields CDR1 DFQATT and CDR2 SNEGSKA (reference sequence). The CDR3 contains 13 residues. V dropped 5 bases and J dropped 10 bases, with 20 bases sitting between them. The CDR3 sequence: CSAPWTTHYDQYF. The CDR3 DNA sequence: TGCAGTGCTCCCTGGACTACCCACTACGACCAGTACTTC.